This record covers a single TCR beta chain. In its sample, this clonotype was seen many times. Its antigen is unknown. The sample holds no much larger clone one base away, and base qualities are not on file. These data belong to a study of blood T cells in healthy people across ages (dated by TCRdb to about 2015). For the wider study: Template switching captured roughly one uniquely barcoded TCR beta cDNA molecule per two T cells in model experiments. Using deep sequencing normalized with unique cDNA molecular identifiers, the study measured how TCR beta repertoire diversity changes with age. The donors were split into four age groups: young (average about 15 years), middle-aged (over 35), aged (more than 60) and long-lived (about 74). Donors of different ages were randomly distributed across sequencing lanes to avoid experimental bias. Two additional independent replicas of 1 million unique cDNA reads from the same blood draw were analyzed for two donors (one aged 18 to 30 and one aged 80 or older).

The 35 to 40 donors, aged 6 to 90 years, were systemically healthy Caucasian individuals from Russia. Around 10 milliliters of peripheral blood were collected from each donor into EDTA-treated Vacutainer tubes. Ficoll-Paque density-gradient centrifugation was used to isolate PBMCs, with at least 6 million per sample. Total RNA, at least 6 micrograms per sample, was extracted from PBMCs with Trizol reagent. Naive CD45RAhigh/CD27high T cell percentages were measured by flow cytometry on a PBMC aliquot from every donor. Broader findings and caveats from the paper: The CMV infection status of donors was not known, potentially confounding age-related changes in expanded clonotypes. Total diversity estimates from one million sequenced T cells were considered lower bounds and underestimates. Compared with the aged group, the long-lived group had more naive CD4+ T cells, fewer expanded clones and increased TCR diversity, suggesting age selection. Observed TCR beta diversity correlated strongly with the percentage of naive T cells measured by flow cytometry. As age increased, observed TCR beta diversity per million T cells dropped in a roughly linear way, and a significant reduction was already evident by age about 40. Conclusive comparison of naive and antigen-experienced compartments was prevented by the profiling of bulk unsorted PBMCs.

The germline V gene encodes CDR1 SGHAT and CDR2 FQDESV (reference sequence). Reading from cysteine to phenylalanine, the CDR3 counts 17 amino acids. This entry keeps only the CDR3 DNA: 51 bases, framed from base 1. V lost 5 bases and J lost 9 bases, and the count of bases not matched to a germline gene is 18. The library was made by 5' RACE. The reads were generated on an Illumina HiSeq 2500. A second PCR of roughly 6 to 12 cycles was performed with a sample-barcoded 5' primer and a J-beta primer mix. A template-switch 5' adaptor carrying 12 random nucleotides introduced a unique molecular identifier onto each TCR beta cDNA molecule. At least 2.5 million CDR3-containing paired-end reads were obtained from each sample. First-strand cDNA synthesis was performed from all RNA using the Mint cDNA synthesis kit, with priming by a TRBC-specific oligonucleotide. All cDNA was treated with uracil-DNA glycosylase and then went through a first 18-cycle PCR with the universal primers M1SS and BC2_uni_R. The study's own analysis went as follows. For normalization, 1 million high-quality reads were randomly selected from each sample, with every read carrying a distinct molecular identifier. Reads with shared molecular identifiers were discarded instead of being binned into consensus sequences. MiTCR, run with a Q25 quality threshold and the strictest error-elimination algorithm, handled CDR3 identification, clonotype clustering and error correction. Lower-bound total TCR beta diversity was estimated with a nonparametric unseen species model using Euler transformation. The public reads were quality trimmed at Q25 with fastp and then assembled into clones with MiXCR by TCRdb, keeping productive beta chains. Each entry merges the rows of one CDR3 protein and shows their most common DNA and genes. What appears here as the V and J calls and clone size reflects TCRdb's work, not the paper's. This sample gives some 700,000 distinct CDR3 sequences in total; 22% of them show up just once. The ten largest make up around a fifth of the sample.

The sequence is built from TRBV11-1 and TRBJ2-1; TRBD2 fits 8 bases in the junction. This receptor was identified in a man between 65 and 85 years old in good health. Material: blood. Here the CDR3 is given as CASSPPVGAGGHGEQFF. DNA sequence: TGTGCCAGCAGCCCGCCGGTTGGTGCGGGGGGACACGGTGAGCAGTTCTTC.